The sequence of this T cell receptor (beta chain) was determined in a study of control samples from healthy donors and cancer patients. Using immunoSEQ multiplex PCR, the repertoire was profiled, and TCRdb retains in-frame clones only, with some absent. The table records around 40,000 clones, approximately 90% of them present only once. The TCR was taken from a woman aged 40 to 50 with head and neck cancer. Specimen: PBMCs.

The CDR3 sequence is CSAGNYNEQFF. CDR3 in DNA: TGCAGTGCTGGGAACTACAATGAGCAGTTCTTC. This chain connects TRBV20-1 to TRBJ2-1; D gene ambiguous. Germline CDR1 is DFQATT and CDR2 is SNEGSKA (reference sequence). The CDR3 runs 11 residues. Deletions cut 5 bases from V and 3 bases from J, with 5 bases between.